This TCR beta chain was sequenced in a study of CD8+ T cells in alopecia areata. Looking at the study overall: Tofacitinib continued for 6 to 18 months and was then withheld for 6 months. Study-level points and caveats: Significant decreases in scalp clonality and expanded CD8+ clones followed tofacitinib treatment. Tissue-resident alphabeta T cells belonging to normal skin likewise get sequenced within scalp specimens. For lesional scalp, especially alopecia totalis/universalis, clonality was higher than in normal scalp.

RNA, once extracted, was reverse transcribed into cDNA for use as the sequencing template. Libraries were prepared by immunoSEQ multiplex PCR; TCRdb keeps only in-frame clonotypes and omits some of them. The sample has 110,000 to 150,000 clones, roughly 52% seen once. Treatment indicated: oral pan-JAK inhibitor, 5-10 mg twice daily. Note on this clone: Its cognate antigen is unknown.

The clonotype originates from a human donor with alopecia areata. The sample in question was CD8+ T cells sorted from blood, obtained at week 4, from a patient treated with tofacitinib.

CDR3 loop: CAWDREVNEQFF. CDR3 nucleotides: TGTGCCTGGGACAGGGAAGTCAATGAGCAGTTCTTC. The chain links TRBV30 to TRBJ2-1; 7 bases line up with TRBD1. Germline values: CDR1 GTSNPN, CDR2 SVGIG (reference sequence). The CDR3 totals 12 residues. V gave up 5 bases and J gave up 6 bases; unmatched junction bases: 4.